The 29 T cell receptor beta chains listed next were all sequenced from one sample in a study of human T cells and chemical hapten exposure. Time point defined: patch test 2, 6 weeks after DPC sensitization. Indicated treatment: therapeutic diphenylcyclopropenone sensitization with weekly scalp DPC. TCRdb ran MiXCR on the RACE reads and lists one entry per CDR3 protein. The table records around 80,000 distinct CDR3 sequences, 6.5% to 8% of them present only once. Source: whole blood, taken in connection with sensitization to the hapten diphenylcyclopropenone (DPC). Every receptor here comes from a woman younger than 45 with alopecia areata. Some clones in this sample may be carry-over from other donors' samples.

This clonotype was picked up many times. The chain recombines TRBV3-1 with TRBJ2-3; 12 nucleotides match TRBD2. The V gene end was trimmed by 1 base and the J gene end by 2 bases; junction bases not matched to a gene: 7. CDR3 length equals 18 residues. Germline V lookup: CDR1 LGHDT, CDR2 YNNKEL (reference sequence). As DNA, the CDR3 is TGTGCCAGCAGCCAAGCGACTAGCGGGGGTTTATACACAGATACGCAGTATTTT. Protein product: CASSQATSGGLYTDTQYF.

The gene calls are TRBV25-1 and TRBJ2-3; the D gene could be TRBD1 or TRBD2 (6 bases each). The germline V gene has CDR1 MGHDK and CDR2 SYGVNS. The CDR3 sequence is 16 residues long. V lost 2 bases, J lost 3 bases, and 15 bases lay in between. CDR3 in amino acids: CASSEVRGALTDTQYF. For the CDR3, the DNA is TGTGCCAGCAGTGAAGTTAGGGGGGCTTTGACAGATACGCAGTATTTT.

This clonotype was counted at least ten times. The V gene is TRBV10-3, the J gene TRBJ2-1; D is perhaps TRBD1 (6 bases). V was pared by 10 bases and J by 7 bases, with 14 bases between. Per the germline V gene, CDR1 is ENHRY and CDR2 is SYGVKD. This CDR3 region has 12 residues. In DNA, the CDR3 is TGTGCCACCCAACAGGGCTCGAATGAGCAGTTCTTC. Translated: CATQQGSNEQFF.

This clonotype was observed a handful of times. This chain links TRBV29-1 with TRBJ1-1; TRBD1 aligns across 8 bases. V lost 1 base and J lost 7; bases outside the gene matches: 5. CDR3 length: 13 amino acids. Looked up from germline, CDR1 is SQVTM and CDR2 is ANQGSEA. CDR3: CSVEVQGAGEAFF. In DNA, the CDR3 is TGCAGCGTTGAAGTCCAGGGGGCAGGTGAAGCTTTCTTT.

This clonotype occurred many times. The CDR3 loop reads CASSVYSTDTQYF. The CDR3 nucleotides are TGCGCCAGCAGTGTTTACAGCACAGATACGCAGTATTTT. This rearrangement joins TRBV10-2 to TRBJ2-3; no definite D call. This CDR3 contains 13 residues. Germline-derived CDR1 and CDR2 are WSHSY and SAAADI. The V end was cut by 4 bases, the J end by 0 bases, with 5 bases between.

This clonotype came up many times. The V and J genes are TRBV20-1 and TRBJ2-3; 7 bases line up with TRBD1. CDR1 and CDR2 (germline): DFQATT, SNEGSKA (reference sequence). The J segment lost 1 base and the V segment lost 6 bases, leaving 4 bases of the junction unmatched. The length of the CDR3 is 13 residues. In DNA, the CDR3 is TGCAGTGCGAACAGGGGTCGCACAGATACGCAGTATTTT. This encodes CSANRGRTDTQYF.

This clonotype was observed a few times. The chain's CDR3 is CASSQEANYGYTF. CDR3 nucleotides: TGCGCCAGCAGCCAAGAAGCTAACTATGGCTACACCTTC. The genes are TRBV5-1 and TRBJ1-2; D uncertain. The V end was cut by 4 bases, the J end by 0 bases, with 7 bases between. The CDR3 is 13 amino acids. CDR1 SGHRS and CDR2 YFSETQ come from the germline V gene.

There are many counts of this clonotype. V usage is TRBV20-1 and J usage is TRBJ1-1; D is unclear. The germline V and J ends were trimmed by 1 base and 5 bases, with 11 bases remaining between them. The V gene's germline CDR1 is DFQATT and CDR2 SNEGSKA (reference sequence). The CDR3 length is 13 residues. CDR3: CSARGEGWTEAFF. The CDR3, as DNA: TGCAGTGCTAGAGGGGAGGGATGGACTGAAGCTTTCTTT.

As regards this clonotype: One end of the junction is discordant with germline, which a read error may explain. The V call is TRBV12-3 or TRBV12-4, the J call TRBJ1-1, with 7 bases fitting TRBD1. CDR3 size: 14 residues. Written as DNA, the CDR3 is TGTGCCAGCAGTTTAAGGCAGGGGGGAACTGGAGCTTTCTTT. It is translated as CASSLRQGGTGAFF.

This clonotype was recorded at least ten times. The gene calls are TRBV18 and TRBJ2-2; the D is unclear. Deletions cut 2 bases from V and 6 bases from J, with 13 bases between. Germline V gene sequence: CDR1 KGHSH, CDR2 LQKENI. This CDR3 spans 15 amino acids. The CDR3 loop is CASSPGSPGPGELFF. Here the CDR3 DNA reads TGTGCCAGCTCACCAGGCTCCCCCGGCCCCGGGGAGCTGTTTTTT.

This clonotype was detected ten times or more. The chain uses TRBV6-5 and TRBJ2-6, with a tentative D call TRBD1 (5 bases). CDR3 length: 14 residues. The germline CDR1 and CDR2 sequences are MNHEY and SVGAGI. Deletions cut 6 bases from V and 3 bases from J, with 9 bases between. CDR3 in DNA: TGTGCCAGCAGGTCAGGGTTTGGGGCCAACGTCCTGACTTTC. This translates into CASRSGFGANVLTF.

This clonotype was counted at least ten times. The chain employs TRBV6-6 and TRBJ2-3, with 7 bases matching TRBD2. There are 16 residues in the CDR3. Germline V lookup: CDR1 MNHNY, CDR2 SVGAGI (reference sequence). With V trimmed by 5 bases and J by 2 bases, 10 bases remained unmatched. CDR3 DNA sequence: TGTGCCAGCAGTCCCCTGGGACTACAATTCACAGATACGCAGTATTTT. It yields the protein CASSPLGLQFTDTQYF.

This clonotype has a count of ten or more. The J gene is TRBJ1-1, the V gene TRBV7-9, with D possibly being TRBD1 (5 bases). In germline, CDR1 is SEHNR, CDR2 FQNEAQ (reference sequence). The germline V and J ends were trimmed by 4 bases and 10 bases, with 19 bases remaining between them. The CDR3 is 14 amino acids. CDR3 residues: CASSSGTSNFAAFF. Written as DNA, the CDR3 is TGTGCCAGCAGCTCCGGGACTTCCAATTTTGCAGCTTTCTTT.

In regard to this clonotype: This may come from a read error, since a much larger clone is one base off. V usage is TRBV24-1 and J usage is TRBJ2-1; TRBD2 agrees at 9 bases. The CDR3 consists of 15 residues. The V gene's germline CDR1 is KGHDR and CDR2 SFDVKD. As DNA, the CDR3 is TGTGTCACCAGTGCTGCGGGGGGGCCAGGCAATGAGCAGTTCTTC. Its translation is CVTSAAGGPGNEQFF.

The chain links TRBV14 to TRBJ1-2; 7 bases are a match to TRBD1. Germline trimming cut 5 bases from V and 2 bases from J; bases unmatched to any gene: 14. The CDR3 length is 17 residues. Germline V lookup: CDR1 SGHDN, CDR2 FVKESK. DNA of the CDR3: TGTGCCAGCAGCAAGAGGGTAACAGGGGACCCCAACTATGGCTACACCTTC. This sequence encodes CASSKRVTGDPNYGYTF.

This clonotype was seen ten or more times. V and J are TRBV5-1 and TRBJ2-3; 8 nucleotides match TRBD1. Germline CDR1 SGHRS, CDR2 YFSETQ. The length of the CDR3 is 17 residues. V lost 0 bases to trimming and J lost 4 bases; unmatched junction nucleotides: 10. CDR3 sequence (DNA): TGCGCCAGCAGCTTGGGAGTTCCAGGGGGCTACGCAGATACGCAGTATTTT. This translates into CASSLGVPGGYADTQYF.

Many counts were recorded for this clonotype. This chain's CDR3 is CAWSQGAHFYGYTF. The CDR3 bases are TGTGCCTGGAGCCAGGGGGCCCACTTCTATGGCTACACCTTC. The chain recombines TRBV30 with TRBJ1-2, with 8 bases matching TRBD1. The CDR3 extends over 14 amino acids. Germline V gene sequence: CDR1 GTSNPN, CDR2 SVGIG (reference sequence). The V segment lost 3 bases and the J segment 4 bases; nucleotides outside the gene matches: 7.

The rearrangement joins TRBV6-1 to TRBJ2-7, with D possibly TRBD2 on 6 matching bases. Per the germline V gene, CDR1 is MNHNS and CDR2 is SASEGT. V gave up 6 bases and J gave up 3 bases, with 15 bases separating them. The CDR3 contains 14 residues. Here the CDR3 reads CASRMREDFYEQYF. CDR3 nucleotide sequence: TGTGCCAGCAGGATGAGGGAGGATTTCTACGAGCAGTACTTC.

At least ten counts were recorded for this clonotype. As DNA, the CDR3 is TGTGCCAGCAGCTCATCCGGGACAGGGGGCCGGACAGATACGCAGTATTTT. Protein: CASSSSGTGGRTDTQYF. This chain links TRBV5-6 with TRBJ2-3; TRBD1 matches at 12 bases. CDR3 length equals 17 residues. The V gene end was trimmed by 3 bases and the J gene end by 3 bases; junction bases not matched to a gene: 8. Germline V gene data show CDR1 as SGHDT and CDR2 as YYEEEE.

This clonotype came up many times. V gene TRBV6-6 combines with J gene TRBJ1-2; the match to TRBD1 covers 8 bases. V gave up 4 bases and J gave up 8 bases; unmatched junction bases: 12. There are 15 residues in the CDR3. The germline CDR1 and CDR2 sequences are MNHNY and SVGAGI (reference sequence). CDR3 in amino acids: CASSSLATGVNGYTF. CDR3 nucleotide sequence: TGTGCCAGCAGTTCCCTAGCGACAGGGGTAAACGGCTACACCTTC.

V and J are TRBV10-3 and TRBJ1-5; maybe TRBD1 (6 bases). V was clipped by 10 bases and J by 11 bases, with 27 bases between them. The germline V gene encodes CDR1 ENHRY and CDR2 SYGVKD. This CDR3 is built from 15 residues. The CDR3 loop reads CATRVDRMGDRAQHF. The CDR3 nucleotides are TGTGCCACAAGGGTCGACAGGATGGGGGATCGAGCCCAGCATTTT.

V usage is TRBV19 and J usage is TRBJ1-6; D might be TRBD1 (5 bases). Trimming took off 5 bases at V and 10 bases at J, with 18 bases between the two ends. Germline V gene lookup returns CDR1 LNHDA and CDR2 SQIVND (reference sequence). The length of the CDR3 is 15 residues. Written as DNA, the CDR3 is TGTGCCAGTAGTGCACTAACGGGATCAGGGTCACCCCTCCACTTT. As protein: CASSALTGSGSPLHF.

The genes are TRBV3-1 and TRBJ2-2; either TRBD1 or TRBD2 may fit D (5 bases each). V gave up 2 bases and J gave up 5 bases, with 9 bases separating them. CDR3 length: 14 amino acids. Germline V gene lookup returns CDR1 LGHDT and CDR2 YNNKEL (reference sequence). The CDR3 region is CASSQQGATGELFF. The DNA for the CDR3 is TGTGCCAGCAGCCAACAGGGAGCGACCGGGGAGCTGTTTTTT.

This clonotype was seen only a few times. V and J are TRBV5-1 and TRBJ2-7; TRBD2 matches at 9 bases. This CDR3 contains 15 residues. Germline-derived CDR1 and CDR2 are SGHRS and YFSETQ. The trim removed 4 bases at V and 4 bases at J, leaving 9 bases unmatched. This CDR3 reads CASSPGGGGPYEQYF. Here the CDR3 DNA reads TGCGCCAGCAGCCCCGGCGGGGGGGGACCTTACGAGCAGTACTTC.

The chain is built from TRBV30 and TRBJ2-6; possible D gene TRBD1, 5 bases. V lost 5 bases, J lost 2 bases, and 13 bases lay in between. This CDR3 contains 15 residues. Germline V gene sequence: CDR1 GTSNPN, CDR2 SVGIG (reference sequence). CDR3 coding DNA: TGTGCCTGGTTGCAGGGAAGTACTGGGGCCAACGTCCTGACTTTC. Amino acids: CAWLQGSTGANVLTF.

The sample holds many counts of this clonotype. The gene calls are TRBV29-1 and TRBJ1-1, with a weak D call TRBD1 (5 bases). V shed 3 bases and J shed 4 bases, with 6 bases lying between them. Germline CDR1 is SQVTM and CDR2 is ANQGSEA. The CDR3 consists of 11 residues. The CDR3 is CSVDRATEAFF. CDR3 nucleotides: TGCAGCGTTGACAGGGCCACTGAAGCTTTCTTT.

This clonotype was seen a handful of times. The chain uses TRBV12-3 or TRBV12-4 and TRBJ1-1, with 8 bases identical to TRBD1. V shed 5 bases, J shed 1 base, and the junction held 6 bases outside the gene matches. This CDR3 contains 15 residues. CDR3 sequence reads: CASSPRDRRNTEAFF. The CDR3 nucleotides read TGTGCCAGCAGTCCGCGGGACAGGCGGAACACTGAAGCTTTCTTT.

The CDR3 DNA follows: TGTGCCAGCAGCTTGGCATCGGGTTCCGATACGCAGTATTTT. It is translated as CASSLASGSDTQYF. The genes are TRBV5-4 and TRBJ2-3; D is ambiguous. Per the germline V gene, CDR1 is SGHNT and CDR2 is YYREEE (reference sequence). This CDR3 has 14 residues. Trimming took off 0 bases at V and 6 bases at J, with 11 bases between the two ends.

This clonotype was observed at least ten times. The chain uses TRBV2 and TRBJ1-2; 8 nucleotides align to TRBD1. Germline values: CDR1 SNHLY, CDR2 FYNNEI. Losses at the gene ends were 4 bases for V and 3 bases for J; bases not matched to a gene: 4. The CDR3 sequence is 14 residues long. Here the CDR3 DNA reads TGTGCCAGCAGTGGGGACAGGACCGACTATGGCTACACCTTC. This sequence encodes CASSGDRTDYGYTF.